These T cell receptor beta chains were read from a single sample in a study of regulatory dendritic cells for organ transplantation. Some clones are missing from TCRdb's copy, which holds only in-frame ones; the method was immunoSEQ multiplex PCR. The profile shows tens of thousands of clones, about 80% of them singletons. The material sequenced was memory CD4+ T cells from blood. The receptors derive from a human donor in good health. Each CDR3 is given with its conserved first and last residue. Fields, in order: V gene, J gene, D gene, clone size, CDR3 protein, CDR3 DNA. The D gene is left open where the match is weak. Clone size is given for some rows only: seen once, a few or many times, or a class if the clone is expanded.

V: TRBV19; J: TRBJ2-1; D: .; size: .; CDR3: CASSRQSWGNVVGEQFF; DNA: TGTGCCAGTAGCCGTCAGTCGTGGGGCAACGTTGTCGGTGAGCAGTTCTTC
V: TRBV12-5; J: TRBJ2-1; D: TRBD2; size: .; CDR3: CASGRGLAAAPEQFF; DNA: TGTGCTAGTGGGCGCGGACTAGCGGCCGCCCCTGAGCAGTTCTTC
V: TRBV11-2; J: TRBJ2-7; D: .; size: .; CDR3: CASSSRGEQYF; DNA: TGTGCCAGCAGCTCTCGGGGCGAGCAGTACTTC
V: TRBV6-6; J: TRBJ2-1; D: .; size: .; CDR3: CASSAEEYNEQFF; DNA: TGTGCCAGCAGCGCAGAAGAATACAATGAGCAGTTCTTC
V: TRBV15; J: TRBJ2-7; D: .; size: .; CDR3: CATSASGDEQYF; DNA: TGTGCCACCAGTGCTTCGGGTGACGAGCAGTACTTC
V: TRBV2; J: TRBJ2-1; D: .; size: .; CDR3: CASNKDNEQFF; DNA: TGTGCCAGCAATAAGGACAATGAGCAGTTCTTC
V: TRBV7-2; J: TRBJ2-6; D: .; size: .; CDR3: CASSYGTPVVLTF; DNA: TGTGCCAGCAGCTATGGGACTCCCGTCGTCCTGACTTTC
V: TRBV2; J: TRBJ1-1; D: .; size: .; CDR3: CASSEMRVTEAFF; DNA: TGTGCCAGCAGTGAAATGCGTGTCACTGAAGCTTTCTTT
V: TRBV4-1; J: TRBJ2-3; D: .; size: .; CDR3: CASRSTITDTQYF; DNA: TGCGCCAGCCGCTCGACCATCACAGATACGCAGTATTTT
V: TRBV10-3; J: TRBJ1-1; D: .; size: .; CDR3: CAISDRQEAFEAFF; DNA: TGTGCCATCAGTGACCGACAGGAGGCCTTTGAAGCTTTCTTT
V: TRBV2; J: TRBJ2-7; D: TRBD1; size: .; CDR3: CASSVHRGAYEQYF; DNA: TGTGCCAGCAGTGTCCACAGGGGGGCCTACGAGCAGTACTTC
V: TRBV5-6; J: TRBJ2-5; D: TRBD2; size: once; CDR3: CASSPGASGLKTQYF; DNA: TGTGCCAGCAGCCCCGGCGCTAGCGGGTTAAAGACCCAGTACTTC
V: TRBV27; J: TRBJ1-6; D: TRBD1; size: few; CDR3: CASSPRGTGGPYNSPLHF; DNA: TGTGCCAGCAGCCCTCGAGGGACAGGCGGGCCCTATAATTCACCCCTCCACTTT
V: TRBV11-3; J: TRBJ2-1; D: .; size: .; CDR3: CASSLGLVGFF; DNA: TGTGCCAGCAGCTTAGGGCTTGTAGGGTTCTTC
V: TRBV23-1; J: TRBJ1-1; D: .; size: .; CDR3: CASSQVKTLNTEAFF; DNA: TGCGCCAGCAGTCAAGTAAAGACACTGAACACTGAAGCTTTCTTT
V: TRBV7-9; J: TRBJ2-5; D: .; size: .; CDR3: CASSPTRDQETQYF; DNA: TGTGCCAGCAGCCCGACTAGGGACCAAGAGACCCAGTACTTC
V: TRBV6-1; J: TRBJ2-3; D: .; size: .; CDR3: CASGSYTHDTQYF; DNA: TGTGCCAGCGGGTCCTATACCCATGATACGCAGTATTTT
V: TRBV5-8; J: TRBJ1-2; D: .; size: .; CDR3: CASSLRPNYGYTF; DNA: TGTGCCAGCAGCTTGAGGCCAAACTATGGCTACACCTTC
V: TRBV11-1; J: TRBJ2-3; D: .; size: .; CDR3: CASSQSETQYF; DNA: TGTGCCAGCAGCCAGTCGGAAACGCAGTATTTT
V: TRBV7-9; J: TRBJ2-3; D: .; size: .; CDR3: CASSANIRLYF; DNA: TGTGCCAGCAGCGCTAACATCAGGTTGTATTTT
V: TRBV5-8; J: TRBJ2-5; D: .; size: .; CDR3: CASRKWVGGAETQYF; DNA: TGTGCCAGCAGGAAATGGGTCGGAGGAGCAGAGACCCAGTACTTC
V: TRBV7-2; J: TRBJ2-7; D: .; size: once; CDR3: CASSERAGSYEQYF; DNA: TGTGCCAGCAGCGAGCGGGCCGGCTCCTACGAGCAGTACTTC
V: TRBV6-6; J: TRBJ1-4; D: .; size: once; CDR3: CASRSSWGEKLFF; DNA: TGTGCCAGCAGGTCCTCCTGGGGTGAAAAACTGTTTTTT
V: TRBV25-1; J: TRBJ2-3; D: TRBD1; size: .; CDR3: CASSAGGQIIGVTQYF; DNA: TGTGCCAGCAGCGCAGGGGGTCAGATAATCGGCGTTACGCAGTATTTT
V: TRBV27; J: TRBJ1-3; D: TRBD1; size: .; CDR3: CASSLSGTGSGNTIYF; DNA: TGTGCCAGCAGTTTATCCGGGACAGGGTCTGGAAACACCATATATTTT
V: TRBV10-1; J: TRBJ2-1; D: .; size: .; CDR3: CASSESLGVPYNEQFF; DNA: TGCGCCAGCAGTGAGTCTTTGGGGGTCCCCTACAATGAGCAGTTCTTC
V: TRBV7-2; J: TRBJ2-1; D: .; size: .; CDR3: CASSFAVSSYNEQFF; DNA: TGTGCCAGCAGCTTCGCCGTAAGCTCCTACAATGAGCAGTTCTTC
V: TRBV20-1; J: TRBJ2-5; D: .; size: .; CDR3: CSARRSETQYF; DNA: TGCAGTGCTAGACGGTCAGAGACCCAGTACTTC
V: TRBV18; J: TRBJ2-5; D: TRBD1; size: .; CDR3: CASSLFAPGQQQETQYF; DNA: TGTGCCAGCTCACTTTTCGCGCCGGGACAGCAACAAGAGACCCAGTACTTC
V: TRBV15; J: TRBJ1-2; D: TRBD1; size: .; CDR3: CATSRGQNYGYTF; DNA: TGTGCCACCAGCAGGGGACAGAACTATGGCTACACCTTC
V: TRBV15; J: TRBJ1-2; D: .; size: .; CDR3: CATSRPAGDSNYGYTF; DNA: TGTGCCACCAGCAGACCAGCAGGGGATTCTAACTATGGCTACACCTTC
V: TRBV28; J: TRBJ2-7; D: .; size: medium-sized; CDR3: CASSLPSTTYEQYF; DNA: TGTGCCAGCAGTTTACCGTCCACAACCTACGAGCAGTACTTC
V: TRBV5-4; J: TRBJ1-1; D: TRBD1; size: few; CDR3: CASSSSRGQTEAFF; DNA: TGTGCCAGCAGCTCTTCAAGGGGGCAGACTGAAGCTTTCTTT
V: TRBV29-1; J: TRBJ1-2; D: .; size: few; CDR3: CSVVAYGRDYGYTF; DNA: TGCAGCGTTGTCGCTTACGGCAGGGATTATGGCTACACCTTC
V: TRBV12-5; J: TRBJ2-3; D: TRBD2; size: .; CDR3: CASGLGDGGAIGDTQYF; DNA: TGTGCTAGTGGTTTGGGCGACGGGGGGGCCATCGGAGATACGCAGTATTTT
V: TRBV4-3; J: TRBJ2-5; D: .; size: .; CDR3: CASSQILKETQYF; DNA: TGCGCCAGCAGCCAGATACTAAAAGAGACCCAGTACTTC
V: TRBV5-1; J: TRBJ2-3; D: TRBD2; size: .; CDR3: CASSPGLEVDTQYF; DNA: TGCGCCAGCAGCCCGGGACTAGAAGTAGATACGCAGTATTTT
V: TRBV7-2; J: TRBJ1-6; D: .; size: few; CDR3: CASSQSYSPLHF; DNA: TGTGCCAGCAGCCAATCCTACAGTCCCCTCCACTTT
V: TRBV5-1; J: TRBJ1-2; D: .; size: .; CDR3: CASSFSGRAYGYTF; DNA: TGCGCCAGCAGCTTTTCGGGCAGGGCCTATGGCTACACCTTC
V: TRBV7-2; J: TRBJ2-7; D: TRBD2; size: .; CDR3: CASRRTGLAGANSYEQYF; DNA: TGTGCCAGCAGGCGAACGGGACTAGCGGGCGCCAATTCCTACGAGCAGTACTTC
V: TRBV7-2; J: TRBJ2-3; D: TRBD2; size: .; CDR3: CASSLDSGGADTQYF; DNA: TGTGCCAGCAGCTTAGATAGCGGGGGGGCGGATACGCAGTATTTT
V: TRBV7-8; J: TRBJ1-4; D: TRBD1; size: .; CDR3: CASSRDPTGVGEKLFF; DNA: TGTGCCAGCAGCCGAGACCCGACAGGGGTCGGAGAAAAACTGTTTTTT
V: TRBV5-5; J: TRBJ1-6; D: .; size: .; CDR3: CASSPLFTPSPLHF; DNA: TGTGCCAGCAGCCCGTTGTTTACGCCTTCACCCCTCCACTTT
V: TRBV14; J: TRBJ2-5; D: .; size: .; CDR3: CASSPFLPKETQYF; DNA: TGTGCCAGCAGCCCCTTCTTGCCGAAAGAGACCCAGTACTTC
V: TRBV30; J: TRBJ2-5; D: .; size: .; CDR3: CAWSRSQETQYF; DNA: TGTGCCTGGAGTCGGAGCCAAGAGACCCAGTACTTC
V: TRBV27; J: TRBJ2-1; D: TRBD2; size: .; CDR3: CASTRGRGVYEQFF; DNA: TGTGCCAGCACGCGCGGGAGGGGGGTCTATGAGCAGTTCTTC
V: TRBV4-1; J: TRBJ1-2; D: TRBD1; size: .; CDR3: CASQPMIQGNYGYTF; DNA: TGCGCCAGCCAACCTATGATACAGGGGAATTACGGCTACACCTTC
V: TRBV5-5; J: TRBJ2-1; D: .; size: .; CDR3: CASSIDARNEQFF; DNA: TGTGCCAGCAGCATTGACGCCCGCAATGAGCAGTTCTTC
V: TRBV5-8; J: TRBJ1-5; D: .; size: .; CDR3: CASSLGVTGEQPQHF; DNA: TGTGCCAGCAGCTTGGGGGTGACAGGTGAGCAGCCCCAGCATTTT
V: TRBV6-4; J: TRBJ2-1; D: TRBD2; size: .; CDR3: CASSPTSGGAREQFF; DNA: TGTGCCAGCAGTCCGACTAGCGGGGGGGCAAGGGAGCAGTTCTTC
V: TRBV5-4; J: TRBJ2-1; D: .; size: .; CDR3: CASSFTGEQFF; DNA: TGTGCCAGCAGCTTTACAGGGGAGCAGTTCTTC